Listed below are T cell receptor beta chains from one sample, sequenced in a study of shared clonotypes between healthy human individuals. The repertoire was sequenced with immunoSEQ multiplex PCR; TCRdb's copy has only in-frame clones and lacks some. The sample shows around 2.1 million clones, approximately 94% of them seen only once. The sample consisted of naive CD4+ T cells sorted from blood. These receptors came from a man aged 18 to 29 in good health. CDR3s include the opening cysteine and the closing phenylalanine or tryptophan. Each record gives: clone size, J gene, D gene, V gene, CDR3 DNA, CDR3 protein. A D gene is named only where the DNA matches it firmly. Expanded clones are given a class, and other clones once, few, many or no size at all.

clone size: NA
J gene: TRBJ2-1
D gene: NA
V gene: TRBV12-5
CDR3 DNA: TGTGCTAGTGGTTTGGCATCTAAAGAAACGCTACAGAGTGAGCAGTTCTTC
CDR3 protein: CASGLASKETLQSEQFF

clone size: NA
J gene: TRBJ2-7
D gene: TRBD2
V gene: TRBV5-1
CDR3 DNA: TGCGCCAGCAGCTTGGGCGGGGAGGGGTCCTACGAGCAGTACTTC
CDR3 protein: CASSLGGEGSYEQYF

clone size: NA
J gene: TRBJ2-1
D gene: TRBD1
V gene: TRBV28
CDR3 DNA: TGTGCCAGCAGTTGGACAGGGGTCAATGAGCAGTTCTTC
CDR3 protein: CASSWTGVNEQFF

clone size: NA
J gene: TRBJ2-3
D gene: NA
V gene: TRBV7-6
CDR3 DNA: TGTGCCAGCAGCTCTATGGACGGGATCCATACGCAGTATTTT
CDR3 protein: CASSSMDGIHTQYF

clone size: NA
J gene: TRBJ1-2
D gene: TRBD1
V gene: TRBV5-1
CDR3 DNA: TGCGCCAGCAGCTTGTCGGGACAGGGGCCGGATGGCTACACCTTC
CDR3 protein: CASSLSGQGPDGYTF

clone size: NA
J gene: TRBJ2-5
D gene: NA
V gene: TRBV7-2
CDR3 DNA: TGTGCCAGCAGCTTATCCGTGGGACCACAAGAGACCCAGTACTTC
CDR3 protein: CASSLSVGPQETQYF

clone size: NA
J gene: TRBJ1-4
D gene: NA
V gene: TRBV18
CDR3 DNA: TGTGCCAGCTCAGAAAACAGCGCAACTAATGAAAAACTGTTTTTT
CDR3 protein: CASSENSATNEKLFF

clone size: NA
J gene: TRBJ2-2
D gene: NA
V gene: TRBV6-1
CDR3 DNA: TGTGCCAGCACACTAGACCCAATCACCGGGGAGCTGTTTTTT
CDR3 protein: CASTLDPITGELFF

clone size: NA
J gene: TRBJ1-1
D gene: NA
V gene: TRBV30
CDR3 DNA: TGTGCCTGGAGTGCAGATAAGAACACTGAAGCTTTCTTT
CDR3 protein: CAWSADKNTEAFF

clone size: NA
J gene: TRBJ2-7
D gene: NA
V gene: TRBV6-1
CDR3 DNA: TGTGCCAGCAGTGAGGGGGGAGGCAGTCACTACGAGCAGTACTTC
CDR3 protein: CASSEGGGSHYEQYF

clone size: NA
J gene: TRBJ2-3
D gene: NA
V gene: TRBV20-1
CDR3 DNA: TGCAGTGCTAGTAGCGAACATACGCAGTATTTT
CDR3 protein: CSASSEHTQYF

clone size: NA
J gene: TRBJ2-5
D gene: NA
V gene: TRBV15
CDR3 DNA: TGTGCCACCAGCGGCCGGGACCCCTACCTCCGTCGACAAGAGACCCAGTACTTC
CDR3 protein: CATSGRDPYLRRQETQYF

clone size: NA
J gene: TRBJ2-2
D gene: NA
V gene: TRBV7-9
CDR3 DNA: TGTGCCAGCAGTTCCACGAACACCGGGGAGCTGTTTTTT
CDR3 protein: CASSSTNTGELFF

clone size: NA
J gene: TRBJ1-1
D gene: NA
V gene: TRBV19
CDR3 DNA: TGTGCCAGTAGTAGAAACAGGGACACTGAAGCTTTCTTT
CDR3 protein: CASSRNRDTEAFF

clone size: once
J gene: TRBJ2-3
D gene: TRBD2
V gene: TRBV7-9
CDR3 DNA: TGTGCCAGCAGCCCGGGACTAGCGGGGGTTATGGATACGCAGTATTTT
CDR3 protein: CASSPGLAGVMDTQYF

clone size: NA
J gene: TRBJ2-1
D gene: TRBD2
V gene: TRBV5-4
CDR3 DNA: TGTGCCAGCAGCCCGGGACTAGCGGGGGGGCTTGGGTACAATGAGCAGTTCTTC
CDR3 protein: CASSPGLAGGLGYNEQFF

clone size: NA
J gene: TRBJ2-1
D gene: TRBD2
V gene: TRBV5-1
CDR3 DNA: TGCGCCAGCAGCGGGCGGACTAGCGGGTTTCTTGATGAGCAGTTCTTC
CDR3 protein: CASSGRTSGFLDEQFF

clone size: once
J gene: TRBJ1-2
D gene: TRBD1
V gene: TRBV7-2
CDR3 DNA: TGTGCCAGCAGCATAGGGACAGGCAACTATGGCTACACCTTC
CDR3 protein: CASSIGTGNYGYTF

clone size: NA
J gene: TRBJ1-2
D gene: NA
V gene: TRBV20-1
CDR3 DNA: TGCAGTGGGGCAGCTTTTTATGGCTACACCTTC
CDR3 protein: CSGAAFYGYTF

clone size: NA
J gene: TRBJ2-2
D gene: TRBD1
V gene: TRBV7-8
CDR3 DNA: TGTGCCAGCAGCCGTTATGGACAGGGGACGTATGAGCTGTTTTTT
CDR3 protein: CASSRYGQGTYELFF

clone size: NA
J gene: TRBJ1-1
D gene: NA
V gene: TRBV29-1
CDR3 DNA: TGCAGCGTTGAAAGACAGACGCTGAACACTGAAGCTTTCTTT
CDR3 protein: CSVERQTLNTEAFF

clone size: few
J gene: TRBJ1-6
D gene: TRBD1
V gene: TRBV5-4
CDR3 DNA: TGTGCCAGCAGCTCGGACAGGGGCCTCCCCCTCCACTTT
CDR3 protein: CASSSDRGLPLHF

clone size: NA
J gene: TRBJ1-1
D gene: NA
V gene: TRBV5-6
CDR3 DNA: TGTGCCAGCAGCTTGGTAAACACTGAAGCTTTCTTT
CDR3 protein: CASSLVNTEAFF

clone size: NA
J gene: TRBJ1-6
D gene: NA
V gene: TRBV19
CDR3 DNA: TGTGCCAGTGCCGGGGGAAACTATAATTCACCCCTCCACTTT
CDR3 protein: CASAGGNYNSPLHF

clone size: once
J gene: TRBJ2-1
D gene: NA
V gene: TRBV9
CDR3 DNA: TGTGCCAGCAGCGGAAACGGTGGATCCTACAATGAGCAGTTCTTC
CDR3 protein: CASSGNGGSYNEQFF

clone size: NA
J gene: TRBJ1-2
D gene: TRBD1
V gene: TRBV5-1
CDR3 DNA: TGCGCCAGCAGCTTGGAGGGGACAGGCACTCGGGGCTACACCTTC
CDR3 protein: CASSLEGTGTRGYTF

clone size: NA
J gene: TRBJ1-1
D gene: NA
V gene: TRBV7-2
CDR3 DNA: TGTGCCAGCGATGGGGGCAGATCGAACACTGAAGCTTTCTTT
CDR3 protein: CASDGGRSNTEAFF

clone size: NA
J gene: TRBJ2-7
D gene: NA
V gene: TRBV5-2
CDR3 DNA: TGTGCCAGCAGCGATGGGACTAGCGGGAGCAAGAACGAGCAGTACTTC
CDR3 protein: CASSDGTSGSKNEQYF

clone size: NA
J gene: TRBJ2-5
D gene: NA
V gene: TRBV28
CDR3 DNA: TGTGCCAGCAGTTTAGTCGGCCAAGAGACCCAGTACTTC
CDR3 protein: CASSLVGQETQYF

clone size: NA
J gene: TRBJ2-1
D gene: NA
V gene: TRBV28
CDR3 DNA: TGTGCCAGCAGCCCCTATCCGGGACGCAGTAATGAGCAGTTCTTC
CDR3 protein: CASSPYPGRSNEQFF

clone size: NA
J gene: TRBJ1-2
D gene: NA
V gene: TRBV10-3
CDR3 DNA: TGTGCCATCAGTGAGACGGCAAAGGTCGACTATGGCTACACCTTC
CDR3 protein: CAISETAKVDYGYTF

clone size: NA
J gene: TRBJ2-3
D gene: NA
V gene: TRBV11-2
CDR3 DNA: TGTGCCAGCAGCTTAGATCCGGGTCGCACAGATACGCAGTATTTT
CDR3 protein: CASSLDPGRTDTQYF

clone size: NA
J gene: TRBJ2-7
D gene: TRBD2
V gene: TRBV7-9
CDR3 DNA: TGTGCCAGCAGCTTTGGGACTAGCGGGACCCACTACGAGCAGTACTTC
CDR3 protein: CASSFGTSGTHYEQYF

clone size: NA
J gene: TRBJ1-5
D gene: NA
V gene: TRBV18
CDR3 DNA: TGTGCCAGCTCACCAACCCTGGAGGGCAATCAGCCCCAGCATTTT
CDR3 protein: CASSPTLEGNQPQHF